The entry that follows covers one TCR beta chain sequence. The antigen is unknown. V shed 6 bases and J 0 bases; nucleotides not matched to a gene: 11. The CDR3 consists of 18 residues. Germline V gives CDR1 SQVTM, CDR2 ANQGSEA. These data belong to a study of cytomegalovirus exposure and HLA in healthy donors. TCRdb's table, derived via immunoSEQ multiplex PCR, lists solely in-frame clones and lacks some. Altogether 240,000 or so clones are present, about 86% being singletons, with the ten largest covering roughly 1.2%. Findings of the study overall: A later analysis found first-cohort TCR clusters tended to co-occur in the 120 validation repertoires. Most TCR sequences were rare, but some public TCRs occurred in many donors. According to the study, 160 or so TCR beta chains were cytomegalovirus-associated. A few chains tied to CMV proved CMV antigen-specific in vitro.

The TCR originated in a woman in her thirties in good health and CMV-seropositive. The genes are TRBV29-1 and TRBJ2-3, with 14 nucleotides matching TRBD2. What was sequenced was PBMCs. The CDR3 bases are TGCAGCGTCGTGAACGTCGGGACTAGCGGGGGAAGCACAGATACGCAGTATTTT. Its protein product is CSVVNVGTSGGSTDTQYF.